The TCR beta chain under discussion was sequenced for a study of identical twins (dated by TCRdb to 2016 to 2017). In the study overall: The study deep-sequenced TCR alpha and beta repertoires from monozygotic twins, unrelated adults of various ages and cord blood to test whether fetal clonotypes persist. To rule out contamination, the twin experiments were replicated at different times with different library preparation protocols.

Overall study outcomes, separate from this receptor: Compared with coincidental sharing between unrelated individuals, an excess of low generation-probability sequences was observed among out-of-frame TCR alpha sequences shared between twins. Fewer insertions were carried by abundant cord blood beta clonotypes; a weaker similar trend was observed in young adult naive repertoires, while no such trend was observed in memory repertoires. Because the same donors could not be followed over many years, the conclusions depended on cross-sectional statistical analysis. Zero-insertion analyses could be partly confounded by invariant T cells such as MAIT and iNKT, although diverse VJ usage argued against such confounding for most clonotypes. Excess twin sharing in beta out-of-frame sequences was weaker because fewer shared sequences lowered the signal-to-noise ratio. In monozygotic twins, recombination models systematically underestimated out-of-frame TCR alpha sharing, but the models matched the sharing seen between unrelated individuals.

The library was obtained by 5' RACE. The sequencer was an Illumina HiSeq 2000. Template switching added a universal primer binding site, and the final cDNA carried a unique molecular identifier that allowed TCR cDNA molecules to be counted accurately. Specific primers in the conserved constant-segment region were used to synthesize first-strand cDNA for TCR alpha and beta chains. To control for contamination, every cDNA library carried two barcodes: a SMART-Mk sample barcode plus Illumina barcodes. TruSeq adapter sequences, together with Illumina sample barcodes, were added in two successive PCR steps. The Illumina HiSeq platform was used with custom primers to sequence TCR alpha and beta cDNA libraries. The original methods were these. Unique molecular identifiers were extracted from raw reads with MiGEC, and CDR3 positions were determined with MiXCR. Recombination models were inferred per individual with the repgenHMM and IGoR tools using an EM algorithm. The analysis of shared clonotypes was done with the tcR package in R, with sharing normalized by the product of cloneset sizes. To study raw recombination without the effects of thymic and clonal selection, out-of-frame nonproductive sequences were analyzed. In TCRdb, the public reads were trimmed at Q25 with fastp and aligned with MiXCR, with productive beta chains retained. CDR3 protein sequences are deduplicated, and each keeps its most common genes and DNA. TCRdb's processing, not the authors' own work, is the source of the V and J calls. Recorded for this sample are hundreds of thousands of distinct CDR3 sequences; 8.6% of them occurred a single time. The top ten constitute 0.98% of the sample.

Every donor in the study was a healthy Caucasian. The twin cohort consisted of three pairs of female monozygotic twins, all aged roughly 18 to 30 years. RNA for TCR libraries was isolated from peripheral blood mononuclear cells. A word on this clonotype: No cognate antigen has been identified for it. Base qualities were left out, and no much larger clone turns up one base away.

This sample also appeared in a second study, on yellow fever vaccine responses in identical twins. The second paper states: According to the authors, in identical twins the way T cells responded to vaccination appeared partly convergent and partly personalized. In identical twins, the study followed T cell clones that responded to the vaccine with precision.

This TCR came from a woman in her late teens or twenties in good health. Sequenced sample: PBMCs.

The bases are TGTGCCAGCAGCTTAGGTCTGCCCTCGGGAGCCGGGGAGCTGTTTTTT. It specifies CASSLGLPSGAGELFF. The sequence joins TRBV11-3 to TRBJ2-2; 6 matching bases give a weak D call of TRBD2. The junction shows trimming of 1 base on V and 6 bases on J, plus 15 bases between the germline ends. CDR1 SGHNT and CDR2 YENEEA are derived from the germline V gene. The CDR3 starts with the cysteine, ends with the phenylalanine, and has 16 residues. Here the CDR3 DNA is all that survives: 48 bases in frame from base 1.